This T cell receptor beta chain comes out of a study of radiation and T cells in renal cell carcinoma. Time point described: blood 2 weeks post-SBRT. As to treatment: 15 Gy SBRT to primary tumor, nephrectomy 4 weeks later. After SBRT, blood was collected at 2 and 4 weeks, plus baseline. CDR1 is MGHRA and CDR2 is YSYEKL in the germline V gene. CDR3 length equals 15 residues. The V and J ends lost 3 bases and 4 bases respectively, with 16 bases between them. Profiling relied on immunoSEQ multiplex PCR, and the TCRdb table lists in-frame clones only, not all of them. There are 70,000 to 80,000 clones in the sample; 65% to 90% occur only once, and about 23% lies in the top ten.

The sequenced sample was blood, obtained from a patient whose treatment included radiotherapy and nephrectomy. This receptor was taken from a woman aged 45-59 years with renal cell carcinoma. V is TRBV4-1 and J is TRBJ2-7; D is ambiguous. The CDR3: CASSQVGDIMYEQYF. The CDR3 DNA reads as TGCGCCAGCAGCCAGGTGGGTGACATCATGTACGAGCAGTACTTC.